The 2 T cell receptor beta chains presented below share a single source sample, sequenced in a study of tumor-infiltrating lymphocytes in primary liver carcinoma. Joint extraction of RNA and DNA used about 17-33 mg of bulk tissue that was unsorted. A constant-region primer served to make TCR beta cDNA from approximately 490 ng total RNA. Three rounds of nested multiplex PCR with slightly modified ARM-PCR produced TCR beta libraries. Two initial PCR rounds of roughly 10 cycles each paired TRBV1-TRBV30 forward primers with a C-beta reverse primer. TCRdb re-called the multiplex PCR reads through MiXCR, storing one row per CDR3 protein. The table records 95,000 to 100,000 distinct CDR3 sequences, around two thirds of them present only once. The sample was liver tumor tissue from sampling region 2. Subset given: tumor region T2, inferior pole. These receptors all come from a woman aged 60-75 years with primary liver carcinoma and hepatitis B virus infection.

As to this clonotype: The junction and the germline gene differ at one end; a read error may be behind it. V usage is TRBV6-2 or TRBV6-3 and J usage is TRBJ2-3; TRBD2 matches 7 bases. Germline-derived CDR1 and CDR2 are MNHEY and SVGEGT. CDR3 length: 16 residues. CDR3 sequence (DNA): TGTGCCAGCAGTTGCGGAGGCGGGGGACTCCAGGATATGCAGTATTTT. Protein sequence: CASSCGGGGLQDMQYF.

Worth noting for this clonotype: One junction end disagrees with the germline gene, perhaps due to a read error. This chain connects TRBV4-1 to TRBJ2-4; D is possibly TRBD2 (5 bases). Germline V gives CDR1 MGHRA, CDR2 YSYEKL. The CDR3 spans 13 residues. The CDR3 DNA reads TGCGACAGCAGCCAACAAGAGGCGGGCCCGAGGTACTTC. Amino acids: CDSSQQEAGPRYF.